These 13 T cell receptor beta chains originate from one sample sequenced in a study of beta chain features in type 1 diabetes. Sequencing targeted expressed TCRB transcripts, as all isolated RNA had been reverse transcribed. Profiled with immunoSEQ multiplex PCR; TCRdb holds only in-frame clones, not every one. The table has 300,000 to 400,000 clones, approximately 11% seen once; the top ten hold around 0.015%. The sample comprised naive CD4+ T cells from blood. The source is a woman aged 30 to 39 in good health.

This clone was picked up a small number of times. The genes are TRBV9 and TRBJ2-5; D possibly corresponds to TRBD1 (6 bases). Trimming cost V 3 bases and J 2 bases, with 11 bases left between them. The CDR3 totals 14 residues. Per the germline V gene, CDR1 is SGDLS and CDR2 is YYNGEE. In nucleotides, the CDR3 is TGTGCCAGCAGCGGCCCAGGGGTACAAGAGACCCAGTACTTC. This gives the protein CASSGPGVQETQYF. Full variable domain (missing parts from reference TRBV9 and TRBJ2-5): DSGVTQTPKHLITATGQRVTLRCSPRSGDLSVYWYQQSLDQGLQFLIQYYNGEERAKGNILERFSAQQFPDLHSELNLSSLELGDSALYFCASSGPGVQETQYFGPGTRLLVL.

This clone was observed a handful of times. V and J are TRBV7-9 and TRBJ1-4; D is undetermined. The germline gives CDR1 SEHNR, CDR2 FQNEAQ (reference sequence). This CDR3 is built from 14 residues. Trimming stripped 1 base from V and 5 bases from J, with 8 bases between. CDR3 in amino acids: CASSLVQLNEKLFF. CDR3 sequence (DNA): TGTGCCAGCAGCTTAGTTCAGTTAAATGAAAAACTGTTTTTT.

The gene calls are TRBV9 and TRBJ2-1; tentatively, D is TRBD2 (6 bases). V lost 2 bases and J lost 7, with 16 bases in between. The CDR3 runs to 15 residues. Germline CDR1 and CDR2: SGDLS and YYNGEE. This CDR3 is CASSVLASELNEQFF. The CDR3 DNA reads TGTGCCAGCAGCGTTCTAGCTAGCGAGCTGAATGAGCAGTTCTTC.

Only a few counts were recorded for this clone. The chain is built from TRBV19 and TRBJ2-7; D possibly corresponds to TRBD1 (6 bases). Trimming removed 3 bases from V and 0 bases from J, with 9 bases in between. Germline V lookup: CDR1 LNHDA, CDR2 SQIVND (reference sequence). This CDR3 spans 14 amino acids. In nucleotides, the CDR3 is TGTGCCAGTAGTATCAGGGGATCCTCCTACGAGCAGTACTTC. Its translation: CASSIRGSSYEQYF.

This clone was counted between two and nine times. V gene TRBV7-2 combines with J gene TRBJ1-1; no clear D. Germline V CDR1 and CDR2: SGHTA, FQGNSA. Trimming took 7 bases from V and 6 from J, leaving 15 bases between them. The CDR3 covers 13 residues. CDR3: CASTLGVVAEAFF. CDR3 bases: TGTGCCAGCACCCTCGGGGTAGTAGCTGAAGCTTTCTTT.

This chain joins TRBV11-1 and TRBJ2-1; 11 bases fit TRBD2. There are 16 residues in the CDR3. CDR1 is SGHAT, CDR2 FQDESV, per germline (reference sequence). V gave up 4 bases and J gave up 3 bases; unmatched junction bases: 5. The CDR3 loop is CASSSTTSGNYNEQFF. CDR3 DNA: TGTGCCAGCAGCTCTACGACTAGCGGGAACTACAATGAGCAGTTCTTC.

The V call is TRBV9, the J call TRBJ1-5; D may be TRBD1 (6 bases). Germline values: CDR1 SGDLS, CDR2 YYNGEE. V gave up 3 bases and J gave up 0 bases, with 10 bases separating them. This CDR3 has 15 amino acids. The CDR3: CASSAGTHSNQPQHF. The CDR3 DNA follows: TGTGCCAGCAGCGCCGGGACACATAGCAATCAGCCCCAGCATTTT.

This clone was observed a few times. This sequence joins TRBV19 and TRBJ2-1; 9 positions match TRBD1. The CDR3 covers 14 residues. V shed 6 bases and J 4 bases; nucleotides not matched to a gene: 4. CDR1 is LNHDA and CDR2 is SQIVND in the germline V gene (reference sequence). The CDR3 spells CASSGQGMYNEQFF. The CDR3, as DNA: TGTGCCAGTAGCGGACAGGGGATGTACAATGAGCAGTTCTTC. Supplemented by reference TRBV19 and TRBJ2-1, the full variable domain reads DGGITQSPKYLFRKEGQNVTLSCEQNLNHDAMYWYRQDPGQGLRLIYYSQIVNDFQKGDIAEGYSVSREKKESFPLTVTSAQKNPTAFYLCASSGQGMYNEQFFGPGTRLTVL.

This clone was observed a few times. The V call is TRBV28, the J call TRBJ2-5, with TRBD1 matching 8 bases. This CDR3 is built from 15 residues. The germline V gene encodes CDR1 MDHEN and CDR2 SYDVKM. After removal of 4 bases from V and 2 bases from J, the junction contained 6 bases not matched to a gene. The CDR3 DNA is TGTGCCAGCAGTTCTCCGGGACAGGTGCAAGAGACCCAGTACTTC. This codes for CASSSPGQVQETQYF.

This clone has only a few counts. The J gene is TRBJ2-3, the V gene TRBV6-4, with 7 bases that match TRBD1. The CDR3 covers 14 residues. CDR1 MRHNA and CDR2 SNTAGT come from the germline V gene. After removal of 7 bases from V and 2 bases from J, the junction contained 6 bases not matched to a gene. The CDR3 DNA follows: TGTGCCAGCAAGATGACAGGGAACACAGATACGCAGTATTTT. Its translation: CASKMTGNTDTQYF.

With respect to this clone: Mismatch with germline at one junction end may stem from a read error. The V call is TRBV7-7, the J call TRBJ2-2; no clear D. Germline V gives CDR1 SSHAT, CDR2 FNYEAQ (reference sequence). This CDR3 has 13 amino acids. CDR3 nucleotide sequence: TGTGCTAGCAGCTTAGAGTACGGCGGGGAGCTGTTTTTT. This sequence encodes CASSLEYGGELFF. Full variable domain (rest looked up from reference TRBV7-7 and TRBJ2-2): GAGVSQSPRYKVTKRGQDVTLRCDPISSHATLYWYQQALGQGPEFLTYFNYEAQPDKSGLPSDRFSAERPEGSISTLTIQRTEQRDSAMYRCASSLEYGGELFFGEGSRLTVL.

The genes are TRBV4-3 and TRBJ2-5; D is ambiguous. V was cut by 0 bases and J by 4 bases, with 9 bases left in between. CDR1 is LGHNA, CDR2 YSLEER, per germline. The CDR3 is 14 amino acids. Here the CDR3 reads CASSQDLRIETQYF. The DNA of the CDR3 is TGCGCCAGCAGCCAAGATCTCAGGATAGAGACCCAGTACTTC.

The chain joins TRBV7-9 to TRBJ1-1; no clear D. The CDR3 length is 11 residues. Deletions cut 10 bases from V and 8 bases from J, with 14 bases between. CDR1 and CDR2 (germline): SEHNR, FQNEAQ (reference sequence). The chain's CDR3 is CATTAETEAFF. CDR3 nucleotides: TGTGCCACCACTGCGGAAACCGAAGCTTTCTTT.